One sample yielded the 24 T cell receptor beta chains listed below, sequenced in a study of metastatic and nonmetastatic thyroid tumors (dated by TCRdb to about 2020). Before undergoing thyroid surgery, none of the patients had been given any kind of treatment. The library was obtained by PCR. Sequencing relied on an Illumina HiSeq 4000. TCRdb applied fastp at Q25 and MiXCR to the public reads, then kept only in-frame beta chains. This sample is represented by approximately 31,000 clones; about a sixth of them were singletons. Over 9.5% of the sample comes from the top ten. The sample comprised blood. All receptors come from a female donor with papillary thyroid cancer or a benign thyroid nodule (not recorded which). Some clones in this sample may be carry-over from other donors' samples.

Of note for this clone: Sequence at one end of the junction differs from germline and may be a read error. V usage is TRBV27 and J usage is TRBJ2-2; TRBD2 agrees at 7 bases. CDR3 size: 15 residues. CDR1 and CDR2 (germline): MNHEY, SMNVEV (reference sequence). The CDR3 here is CASSTRGDDTGELVF. The CDR3 DNA reads as TGTGCCAGCAGTACCCGGGGGGATGACACCGGGGAGCTGGTTTTT.

This clone showed up many times. The genes are TRBV6-5 and TRBJ2-1; TRBD2 might be the D (6 bases). CDR1 and CDR2 (germline): MNHEY, SVGAGI. This CDR3 region has 14 residues. The V end was cut by 0 bases, the J end by 8 bases, with 11 bases between. DNA of the CDR3: TGTGCCAGCAGTTACTCCGACTGGGGGGATGAGCAGTTCTTC. Translating it yields CASSYSDWGDEQFF.

The chain recombines TRBV20-1 with TRBJ2-3, with D uncertain. Germline V CDR1 and CDR2: DFQATT, SNEGSKA (reference sequence). The CDR3 runs 15 residues. V dropped 3 bases and J dropped 3 bases, with 16 bases sitting between them. The CDR3 here is CSARLEGKGTDTQYF. The CDR3 region has the DNA TGCAGTGCTAGGTTAGAAGGGAAAGGAACAGATACGCAGTATTTT.

This clone was counted many times. V and J are TRBV10-3 and TRBJ2-7; D is unclear. CDR3 length: 14 amino acids. The germline V gene encodes CDR1 ENHRY and CDR2 SYGVKD. Trimming removed 2 bases from V and 0 bases from J, with 8 bases in between. CDR3 in amino acids: CAISEQQSSYEQYF. DNA for the CDR3: TGTGCCATCAGTGAGCAACAAAGCTCCTACGAGCAGTACTTC.

This clone has just a few counts. V usage is TRBV10-1 and J usage is TRBJ2-7, with TRBD2 identical over 9 bases. The CDR3 runs 14 residues. CDR1 WNHNN and CDR2 SYGVQD come from the germline V gene (reference sequence). The trim removed 2 bases at V and 7 bases at J, leaving 6 bases unmatched. For the CDR3, the DNA is TGCGCCAGCAGTGAGCTGGGTAGCGGGAGAGAGCAGTACTTC. It yields the protein CASSELGSGREQYF.

This clone came up many times. Other DNA sequences in the same sample also yield this CDR3. The chain combines TRBV19 with TRBJ1-2; D remains unclear. Germline V gene sequence: CDR1 LNHDA, CDR2 SQIVND (reference sequence). The V end was cut by 3 bases, the J end by 7 bases, with 9 bases between. CDR3 length: 12 amino acids. In nucleotides, the CDR3 is TGTGCCAGTAGTATCGGCGGCGTTGGCTACACCTTC. Its translation: CASSIGGVGYTF.

Of note for this clone: Given a much more abundant clone one base away, this may be a read error. The V gene is TRBV7-9, the J gene TRBJ2-5, with D possibly being TRBD1 (5 bases). The germline V gene encodes CDR1 SEHNR and CDR2 FQNEAQ (reference sequence). The CDR3 runs to 14 residues. CDR3 residues: CASSLAGVQETEYF. In DNA form, the CDR3 reads TGTGCCAGCAGCTTAGCAGGGGTTCAAGAGACCGAGTACTTC. Full variable domain (rest looked up from reference TRBV7-9 and TRBJ2-5): DTGVSQNPRHKITKRGQNVTFRCDPISEHNRLYWYRQTLGQGPEFLTYFQNEAQLEKSRLLSDRFSAERPKGSFSTLEIQRTEQGDSAMYLCASSLAGVQETEYFGPGTRLLVL.

At least ten counts were recorded for this clone. The rearrangement uses TRBV5-1 and TRBJ1-2; D unclear. The CDR3 length is 15 residues. The V and J ends lost 1 base and 4 bases respectively, with 14 bases between them. In germline, CDR1 is SGHRS, CDR2 YFSETQ. As DNA, the CDR3 is TGCGCCAGCAGCTTGAACCCCGCAGATTCCTATGGCTACACCTTC. As protein: CASSLNPADSYGYTF.

There are many counts of this clone. V usage is TRBV4-1 and J usage is TRBJ1-5, with TRBD1 as a possible D gene (5 bases). From germline, CDR1 is MGHRA and CDR2 YSYEKL. CDR3 size: 16 residues. The V gene lost 0 bases and the J gene lost 5 bases, with 14 bases spanning the gap. CDR3 amino acids: CASSQDRRTKDQPQHF. CDR3 nucleotides: TGCGCCAGCAGCCAAGATCGACGGACAAAGGATCAGCCCCAGCATTTT.

This clone was seen many times. The J gene is TRBJ1-6, the V gene TRBV30; D might be TRBD1 (6 bases). Germline V gene lookup returns CDR1 GTSNPN and CDR2 SVGIG (reference sequence). The germline V and J ends were trimmed by 1 base and 7 bases, with 11 bases remaining between them. The CDR3 has 14 amino acids. This CDR3 is CAWSGGAGNSPLHF. Here the CDR3 DNA reads TGTGCCTGGAGTGGGGGGGCTGGGAATTCACCCCTCCACTTT.

This clone occurred many times. This chain links TRBV7-9 with TRBJ1-1; D is ambiguous. The CDR3 covers 13 residues. CDR1 is SEHNR, CDR2 FQNEAQ, per germline (reference sequence). Trimming removed 6 bases from V and 1 base from J, with 9 bases in between. As DNA, the CDR3 is TGTGCCAGCAGATCGGACCGGAACACTGAAGCTTTCTTT. This encodes CASRSDRNTEAFF.

At least ten counts were recorded for this clone. Compared with germline, one end of the junction differs, possibly owing to a read error. The chain has TRBV20-1 and TRBJ2-2, with 8 bases matching TRBD2. The CDR3 contains 17 residues. Germline assignment: CDR1 DFQATT and CDR2 SNEGSKA (reference sequence). The CDR3 here is CSAKRNGGTSRAGELFF. The CDR3, as DNA: TGCAGCGCTAAGCGAAATGGGGGGACTAGTCGCGCCGGGGAGCTGTTTTTT.

This clone has at least ten counts. This sample also contains other DNA sequences that code for the same CDR3. The genes are TRBV7-2 and TRBJ1-1; possible D gene TRBD1, 5 bases. Germline loops: CDR1 SGHTA, CDR2 FQGNSA. Trimming pared 5 bases from V and 1 base from J, leaving 14 bases between. This CDR3 spans 15 amino acids. In DNA form, the CDR3 reads TGTGCCAGCAGCGACCCCGGGGACCCGAACACTGAAGCTTTCTTT. Translation: CASSDPGDPNTEAFF.

This clone was picked up many times. The rearrangement joins TRBV6-5 to TRBJ1-1; 7 positions match TRBD1. From germline, CDR1 is MNHEY and CDR2 SVGAGI. The CDR3 contains 13 residues. Trimming removed 1 base from V and 4 bases from J; junction bases left unmatched: 0. The CDR3 DNA reads as TGTGCCAGCAGTTACTACAGGGGCACTGAAGCTTTCTTT. Translation: CASSYYRGTEAFF.

This clone has ten or more counts. Likely a read error: the CDR3 ends without its conserved phenylalanine or tryptophan. V is TRBV6-1 and J is TRBJ2-2; TRBD1 or TRBD2 may be the D gene (5 bases each). The V and J ends lost 3 bases and 6 bases respectively, with 11 bases between them. Per the germline V gene, CDR1 is MNHNS and CDR2 is SASEGT. The length of the CDR3 is 14 residues. CDR3 DNA: TGTGCCAGCAGTGACGGTGAGGGGTCCGGGGAGCTGTTTTCT. This translates into CASSDGEGSGELFS.

The chain employs TRBV6-6 and TRBJ2-6, with D unresolved. The germline CDR1 and CDR2 sequences are MNHNY and SVGAGI (reference sequence). This CDR3 has 17 amino acids. Trimming left V 1 base short and J 0 bases short, with 10 bases between. Here the CDR3 reads CASSYCWFGSGANVLTF. The CDR3 nucleotides read TGTGCCAGCAGTTACTGCTGGTTCGGCTCTGGGGCCAACGTCCTGACTTTC.

This clone came up many times. The CDR3 reads CASSRGTGMVGYTF. The DNA for the CDR3 is TGCGCCAGCAGCCGAGGGACAGGGATGGTTGGCTACACCTTC. The genes are TRBV5-1 and TRBJ1-2; 9 bases are a match to TRBD1. CDR1 and CDR2 (germline): SGHRS, YFSETQ. This CDR3 is 14 amino acids long. V lost 4 bases, J lost 7 bases, and 8 bases stayed unmatched.

This clone was counted many times. This sequence joins TRBV20-1 and TRBJ1-5; no clear D. The CDR3 covers 13 residues. Trimming took 1 base from V and 3 from J, leaving 7 bases between them. Germline assignment: CDR1 DFQATT and CDR2 SNEGSKA (reference sequence). CDR3 in amino acids: CSARGEINQPQHF. CDR3 nucleotide sequence: TGCAGTGCTAGAGGGGAGATCAATCAGCCCCAGCATTTT.

This clone was counted at least ten times. The gene calls are TRBV5-1 and TRBJ1-2; unclear D gene. The V and J ends lost 0 bases and 8 bases respectively, with 14 bases between them. The CDR3 has 14 amino acids. Germline CDR1 SGHRS, CDR2 YFSETQ. CDR3 sequence reads: CASSLAFNSGGYTF. The CDR3 DNA sequence: TGCGCCAGCAGCTTGGCGTTTAACTCGGGGGGCTACACCTTC.

This clone was seen many times. The chain uses TRBV29-1 and TRBJ1-2; no clear D gene. Germline V gene lookup returns CDR1 SQVTM and CDR2 ANQGSEA. Trimming removed 1 base from V and 8 bases from J, with 11 bases in between. The CDR3 has 12 amino acids. The CDR3 nucleotides are TGCAGCGTTGAAGGGCAGCGAGGGGGCTACACCTTC. Its translation: CSVEGQRGGYTF.

The table lists this clone with many counts. CDR3 nucleotides: TGTGCCAGCAGCTTAGGGGGTGAGGGCAATCAGCCCCAGCATTTT. Protein sequence: CASSLGGEGNQPQHF. The genes are TRBV11-3 and TRBJ1-5; no clear D gene. Germline V gene sequence: CDR1 SGHNT, CDR2 YENEEA. Trimming left V 1 base short and J 2 bases short, with 9 bases between. The CDR3 sequence is 15 residues long.

This clone was found a few times. The chain couples TRBV6-1 to TRBJ2-2; D unresolved. With 6 bases removed from V and 3 bases from J, the gap between germline ends came to 11 bases. The CDR3 length is 14 residues. The V gene's germline CDR1 is MNHNS and CDR2 SASEGT. The CDR3 DNA is TGTGCCAGCAGAATACTATCGGACACCGGGGAGCTGTTTTTT. As protein: CASRILSDTGELFF.

Ten or more counts support this clone. The gene calls are TRBV20-1 and TRBJ1-5, with 8 positions matching TRBD1. The CDR3 is made up of 16 amino acids. V was pared by 1 base and J by 3 bases, with 8 bases of the junction left unmatched. The germline V gene has CDR1 DFQATT and CDR2 SNEGSKA (reference sequence). DNA of the CDR3: TGCAGTGCTAGAGCCGTAACAGGGGGGGCCAATCAGCCCCAGCATTTT. This translates into CSARAVTGGANQPQHF.

In its sample, this clone was seen many times. V gene TRBV19 combines with J gene TRBJ1-5; perhaps TRBD1 as D (6 bases). Trimming removed 3 bases from V and 3 bases from J, with 15 bases in between. Germline V lookup: CDR1 LNHDA, CDR2 SQIVND (reference sequence). The CDR3 sequence is 16 residues long. In DNA form, the CDR3 reads TGTGCCAGTAGTATCCCTGGGACATACCTCAATCAGCCCCAGCATTTT. Its translation is CASSIPGTYLNQPQHF.